This T cell receptor (beta chain) was obtained from a study of CD8+ T cells in alopecia areata. Overall study: Affected scalp percentage gauged treated patients' severity.

Study-wide results and limits: Persistence in scalp and blood during tofacitinib was observed for many expanded lesional clones. An increase in clonality over normal scalp was evident in lesional scalp, especially alopecia totalis/universalis. Scalp clonality and expanded CD8+ clones among the top 100 were significantly decreased by tofacitinib.

In the case of this clone: Antigen unknown.

Documented treatment: oral pan-JAK inhibitor, 5-10 mg twice daily. RNA was isolated and reverse transcribed to cDNA, the sequencing template. Produced via immunoSEQ multiplex PCR; TCRdb's table is partial and in-frame only. Of around 110,000 clones detected, around 50% appear once; the ten largest clones hold roughly an eighth. V gave up 3 bases and J gave up 4 bases, with 28 bases separating them. Germline loops: CDR1 LGHNA, CDR2 YSLEER. CDR3 length: 19 residues. The chain links TRBV4-3 to TRBJ2-7; tentatively, D is TRBD1 (6 bases). The source was CD8+ T cells sorted from blood, collected at week 24, from a patient treated with tofacitinib. This receptor was taken from a human donor with alopecia areata. The CDR3 loop reads CASSQLMGEPGHQFYEQYF. As DNA, the CDR3 is TGCGCCAGCAGCCAGCTGATGGGGGAACCGGGACACCAGTTTTACGAGCAGTACTTC.